The 17 T cell receptor beta chains reported below all come from one sample, sequenced in a study of T cells in women clearing cervical HPV infection. Data came from immunoSEQ multiplex PCR; TCRdb stores just in-frame clones and leaves some out. The sample holds about 33,000 clones. Sequencing was performed on blood buffy coat. These receptors were taken from a woman between 18 and 69 years old with a cervical HPV16 infection that either progressed to CIN3+ or cleared (not recorded which).

About this clone itself: The read finishes 3 residues shy of the CDR3 end, and the germline J gene is used to complete it. The genes are TRBV20-1 and TRBJ2-2, with 9 nucleotides matching TRBD2. CDR3 size: 14 residues. With V trimmed by 3 bases and J by 7 bases, 6 bases remained unmatched. Germline loops: CDR1 DFQATT, CDR2 SNEGSKA (reference sequence). The CDR3: CSASISGGSGELFF. CDR3 DNA, as far as it was read: TGCAGTGCTAGTATTAGCGGGGGTAGCGGGGAG.

Here the CDR3 reads CASSPVVSTGGYEQYF. The sequenced part of the CDR3 DNA is TGTGCCAGCTCACCGGTGGTATCGACAGGGGGCTACGAG. The chain combines TRBV18 with TRBJ2-7; 9 bases align to TRBD1. Read data end 3 residues before the CDR3 end; the end is taken from the germline J gene. Germline loops: CDR1 KGHSH, CDR2 LQKENI. The V gene end was trimmed by 3 bases and the J gene end by 3 bases; junction bases not matched to a gene: 9. CDR3 length: 16 amino acids.

On this clone itself: The missing CDR3 end, 3 residues past where the read stops, is filled in from the germline J gene. This chain joins TRBV11-2 and TRBJ2-5, with 8 bases lining up with TRBD1. V dropped 8 bases and J dropped 3; count of bases not matched to a gene: 11. CDR3 size: 15 residues. The germline V gene has CDR1 SGHAT and CDR2 FQNNGV. The CDR3 region is CASSRTGRREETQYF. Partial CDR3 DNA: TGTGCCAGCTCCCGGACAGGGCGGAGAGAAGAGACC. Using reference TRBV11-2 and TRBJ2-5 for the parts outside the CDR3, the full variable domain is EAGVAQSPRYKIIEKRQSVAFWCNPISGHATLYWYQQILGQGPKLLIQFQNNGVVDDSQLPKDRFSAERLKGVDSTLKIQPAKLEDSAVYLCASSRTGRREETQYFGPGTRLLVL.

Regarding this clone: The read ends 3 residues shy of where the CDR3 ends; the end is completed using the germline J gene. V and J are TRBV4-2 and TRBJ1-2; D unresolved. CDR1 is LGHNA, CDR2 YNFKEQ, per germline. The ends were cut back, 0 bases at V and 3 bases at J, with 11 bases in the middle. The CDR3 is 15 residues long. CDR3 residues: CASSQEMSQYYGYTF. The covered CDR3 bases are TGTGCCAGCAGCCAAGAAATGTCACAATACTATGGC.

On this clone itself: The CDR3 goes on 3 residues after the read ends, and that part is filled in from the germline J gene. The J gene is TRBJ1-1, the V gene TRBV14; D might be TRBD1 (6 bases). The CDR3 loop spans 15 amino acids. Per germline, CDR1 SGHDN and CDR2 FVKESK. Trimming pared 1 base from V and 7 bases from J, leaving 16 bases between. CDR3 bases read: TGTGCCAGCAGCCAAGTTGCGGGGGCCCGGGATGAA. Translation: CASSQVAGARDE. The complete CDR3 protein is CASSQVAGARDEAFF.

To note about this clone: The read finishes 3 residues shy of the CDR3 end, and the germline J gene is used to complete it. The V call is TRBV7-2, the J call TRBJ1-2, with 10 bases lining up with TRBD1. This CDR3 region has 15 residues. The germline V gene has CDR1 SGHTA and CDR2 FQGNSA. CDR3 in amino acids: CASSPLGQGVSGYTF. The CDR3 DNA, read in part, is TGTGCCAGCAGCCCCCTTGGACAGGGGGTCAGCGGC.

To note about this clone: The CDR3 is cut off 3 residues early in the read; its end comes from the germline J gene. The chain combines TRBV5-1 with TRBJ2-1; D is unresolved. CDR3 length: 14 amino acids. Deletions cut 0 bases from V and 7 bases from J, with 11 bases between. CDR1 and CDR2 (germline): SGHRS, YFSETQ. The CDR3 is CASSLDPQVNEQFF. The CDR3 bases that were read are TGCGCCAGCAGCTTGGACCCTCAGGTGAATGAG.

Worth noting for this clone: The CDR3 extends 3 residues past the end of the read, so its final part is completed from the germline J gene. This chain links TRBV6-1 with TRBJ1-6; 9 bases align to TRBD1. The V segment lost 3 bases and the J segment 7 bases; nucleotides outside the gene matches: 4. Germline-derived CDR1 and CDR2 are MNHNS and SASEGT. The CDR3 consists of 15 residues. CDR3 DNA, as far as it was read: TGTGCCAGCAGTGACAAAGGACAGGGGAATTCACCC. The encoded protein is CASSDKGQGNSP. In full, the CDR3 reads CASSDKGQGNSPLHF.

About this clone: From the germline J gene comes the end of the CDR3, since the read stops 3 residues before it. This sequence joins TRBV20-1 and TRBJ2-3; 9 positions agree with TRBD2. The CDR3 contains 16 residues. Trimming at V came to 0 bases and at J to 1 base, leaving 5 bases not matched to a gene. Germline CDR1 and CDR2: DFQATT and SNEGSKA (reference sequence). The sequenced part of the CDR3 DNA is TGCAGTGCTAGAGATTCGCTAGCGGGACGCACAGATACG. Translation: CSARDSLAGRTDT. The CDR3 in full is CSARDSLAGRTDTQYF.

Turning to this clone: The read gets to within 3 residues of the CDR3 end, and the germline J gene fills in the rest. This rearrangement joins TRBV7-9 to TRBJ2-1; D is unclear. This CDR3 spans 14 amino acids. Per the germline V gene, CDR1 is SEHNR and CDR2 is FQNEAQ (reference sequence). Trimming removed 1 base at V and 7 bases at J, with 11 bases between. CDR3 DNA (partial): TGTGCCAGCAGCTTAGTTGCCGCGGCAAATGAG. Its translation is CASSLVAAANE. The complete CDR3 protein is CASSLVAAANEQFF. Drawing the rest from reference TRBV7-9 and TRBJ2-1, the complete variable domain is DTGVSQNPRHKITKRGQNVTFRCDPISEHNRLYWYRQTLGQGPEFLTYFQNEAQLEKSRLLSDRFSAERPKGSFSTLEIQRTEQGDSAMYLCASSLVAAANEQFFGPGTRLTVL.

Of note for this clone: The sequence runs out 3 residues before the end of the CDR3; the remainder is reconstructed from the germline J gene. V is TRBV7-2 and J is TRBJ2-7; 9 bases agree with TRBD2. V lost 1 base, J lost 3 bases, and 4 bases stayed unmatched. The germline V gene encodes CDR1 SGHTA and CDR2 FQGNSA. The CDR3 is 15 amino acids. The sequenced CDR3 bases are TGTGCCAGCAGCTTAGGGACTAGCGTATACTACGAG. As protein: CASSLGTSVYYE. The whole CDR3 is CASSLGTSVYYEQYF.

Concerning this clone itself: Sequencing ends 3 residues short of the CDR3 end; the germline J gene provides the rest. The rearrangement links TRBV2 to TRBJ1-5; D call uncertain. The germline gives CDR1 SNHLY, CDR2 FYNNEI. The CDR3 sequence is 15 residues long. V was pared by 1 base and J by 0 bases, with 7 bases between. Partial CDR3 DNA: TGTGCCAGCAGTGAAGTCAGTTATAGCAATCAGCCC. It specifies CASSEVSYSNQP. The complete CDR3 sequence is CASSEVSYSNQPQHF.

For this clone: The sequence runs out 3 residues before the end of the CDR3; the remainder is reconstructed from the germline J gene. This rearrangement joins TRBV18 to TRBJ2-3; D is possibly TRBD1 (7 bases). With 4 bases removed from V and 2 bases from J, the gap between germline ends came to 10 bases. Germline V gives CDR1 KGHSH, CDR2 LQKENI. The CDR3 is 14 residues long. CDR3 sequence: CASSRGTDTDTQYF. The CDR3 DNA, read in part, is TGTGCCAGCTCACGCGGGACAGACACAGATACG.

A word on this clone: The read gets to within 3 residues of the CDR3 end, and the germline J gene fills in the rest. The chain couples TRBV6-2 or TRBV6-3 to TRBJ1-2; tentative D call: TRBD1 (5 bases). The CDR3 has 16 residues. Germline assignment: CDR1 MNHEY and CDR2 SVGEGT. Here the CDR3 reads CASSYSPSGATYDYTF. The DNA read from the CDR3 is TGTGCCAGCAGTTACTCGCCTAGCGGGGCTACCTACGAC.

Regarding this clone: The CDR3 end falls 3 residues outside the read, so it is completed with the germline J gene. The chain recombines TRBV4-1 with TRBJ2-2; no firm D call. Trimming pared 0 bases from V and 4 bases from J, leaving 18 bases between. The CDR3 covers 18 residues. Per the germline V gene, CDR1 is MGHRA and CDR2 is YSYEKL. CDR3 region: CASSQEFLRQMGTGELFF. Incomplete CDR3 DNA: TGCGCCAGCAGCCAAGAATTTTTGCGGCAGATGGGCACCGGGGAG.

For this clone: Read sequence stops 3 residues before the CDR3 end, and the germline J gene provides the missing end. This chain joins TRBV18 and TRBJ2-7; possible D gene TRBD1, 6 bases. Germline CDR1 KGHSH, CDR2 LQKENI. This CDR3 has 14 residues. V lost 0 bases and J lost 2, with 8 bases in between. CDR3 sequence: CASSPPRGTYEQYF. CDR3 DNA (partial): TGTGCCAGCTCACCACCGAGGGGGACCTACGAG.

As regards this clone: The read gets to within 3 residues of the CDR3 end, and the germline J gene fills in the rest. The V gene is TRBV6-2 or TRBV6-3, the J gene TRBJ1-5; TRBD1 might be the D (5 bases). This CDR3 comprises 14 residues. Germline V gene lookup returns CDR1 MNHEY and CDR2 SVGEGT. The V gene lost 0 bases and the J gene lost 7 bases, with 10 bases spanning the gap. The DNA read from the CDR3 is TGTGCCAGCAGTTACTCGCGCAGGGCGCAGCCC. Translated, it gives CASSYSRRAQP. From start to end, the CDR3 is CASSYSRRAQPQHF.